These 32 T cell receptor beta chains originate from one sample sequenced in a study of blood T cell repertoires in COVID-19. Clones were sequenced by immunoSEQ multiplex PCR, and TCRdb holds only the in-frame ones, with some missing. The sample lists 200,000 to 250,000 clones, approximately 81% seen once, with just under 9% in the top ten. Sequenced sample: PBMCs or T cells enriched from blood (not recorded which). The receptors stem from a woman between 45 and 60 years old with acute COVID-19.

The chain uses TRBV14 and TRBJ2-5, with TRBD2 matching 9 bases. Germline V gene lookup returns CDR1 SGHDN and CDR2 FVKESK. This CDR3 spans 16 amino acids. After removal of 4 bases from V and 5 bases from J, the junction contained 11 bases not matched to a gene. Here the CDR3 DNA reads TGTGCCAGCAGCCGAGCGGGAGGTATTCTTGGGGAGACCCAGTACTTC. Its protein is CASSRAGGILGETQYF.

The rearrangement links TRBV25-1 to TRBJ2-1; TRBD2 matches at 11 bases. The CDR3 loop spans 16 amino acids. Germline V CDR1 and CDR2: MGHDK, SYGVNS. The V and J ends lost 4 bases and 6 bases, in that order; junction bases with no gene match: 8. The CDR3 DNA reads TGTGCCAGCAGTGGAAGCCCTAGCGGGAGGCTCAATGAGCAGTTCTTC. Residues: CASSGSPSGRLNEQFF.

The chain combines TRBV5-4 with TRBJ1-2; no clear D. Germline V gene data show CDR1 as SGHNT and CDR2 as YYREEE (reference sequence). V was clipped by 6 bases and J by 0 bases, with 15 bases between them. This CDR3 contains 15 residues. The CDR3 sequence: CASTVGGVANYGYTF. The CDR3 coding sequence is TGTGCCAGCACCGTGGGAGGCGTTGCTAACTATGGCTACACCTTC.

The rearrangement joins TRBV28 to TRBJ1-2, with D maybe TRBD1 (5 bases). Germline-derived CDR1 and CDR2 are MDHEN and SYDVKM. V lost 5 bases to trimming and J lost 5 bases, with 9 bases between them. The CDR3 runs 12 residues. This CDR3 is CASSAGTYGYTF. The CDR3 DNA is TGTGCCAGCAGTGCGGGGACGTATGGCTACACCTTC.

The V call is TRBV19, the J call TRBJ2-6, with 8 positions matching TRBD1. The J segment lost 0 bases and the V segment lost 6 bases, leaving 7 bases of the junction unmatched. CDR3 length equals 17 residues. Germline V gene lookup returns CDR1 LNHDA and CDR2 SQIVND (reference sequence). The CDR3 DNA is TGTGCCAGTAGACCGGACAGGGTCATCTCTGGGGCCAACGTCCTGACTTTC. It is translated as CASRPDRVISGANVLTF.

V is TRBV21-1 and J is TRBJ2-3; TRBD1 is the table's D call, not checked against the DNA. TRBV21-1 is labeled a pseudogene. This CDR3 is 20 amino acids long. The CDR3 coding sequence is TGTGCCAGCAGAAAAGCGAAAAGCGGGACAGGGGTTTTGGGCACAGATACGCAGTATTTT. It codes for CASRKAKSGTGVLGTDTQYF.

The CDR3 DNA reads as TGTGCCTGGAGTGTGTCTCAGCAACTAGTCTCCTACGAGCAGTACTTC. This encodes CAWSVSQQLVSYEQYF. The chain links TRBV30 to TRBJ2-7, with D possibly TRBD2 on 5 matching bases. The CDR3 is made up of 16 amino acids. Germline-derived CDR1 and CDR2 are GTSNPN and SVGIG (reference sequence). V dropped 0 bases and J dropped 0 bases, with 15 bases sitting between them.

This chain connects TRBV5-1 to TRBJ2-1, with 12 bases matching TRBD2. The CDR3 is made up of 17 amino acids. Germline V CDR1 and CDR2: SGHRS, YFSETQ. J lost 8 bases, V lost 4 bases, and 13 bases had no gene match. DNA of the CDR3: TGCGCCAGCAGCCGCGATCTAGCGGGAGGGCCAATGGATGAGCAGTTCTTC. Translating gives CASSRDLAGGPMDEQFF.

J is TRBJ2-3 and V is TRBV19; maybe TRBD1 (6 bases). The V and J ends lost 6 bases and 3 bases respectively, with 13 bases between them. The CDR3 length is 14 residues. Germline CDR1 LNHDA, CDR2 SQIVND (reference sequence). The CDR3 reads CASSRQGQTDTQYF. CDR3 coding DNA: TGTGCCAGTAGCCGGCAAGGACAGACAGATACGCAGTATTTT.

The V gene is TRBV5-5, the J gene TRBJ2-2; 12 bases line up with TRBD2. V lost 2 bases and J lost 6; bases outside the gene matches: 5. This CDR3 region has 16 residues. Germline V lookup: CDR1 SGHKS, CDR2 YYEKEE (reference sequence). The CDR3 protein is CASSFLAGGPSGELFF. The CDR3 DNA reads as TGTGCCAGCAGCTTCCTAGCGGGAGGGCCTTCCGGGGAGCTGTTTTTT.

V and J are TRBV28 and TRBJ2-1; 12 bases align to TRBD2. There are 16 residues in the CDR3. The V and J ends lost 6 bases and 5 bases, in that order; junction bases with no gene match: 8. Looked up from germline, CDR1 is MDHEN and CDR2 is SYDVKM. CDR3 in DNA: TGTGCCAGCAGCCCGACTAGCGGGAGAACAAACAATGAGCAGTTCTTC. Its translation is CASSPTSGRTNNEQFF.

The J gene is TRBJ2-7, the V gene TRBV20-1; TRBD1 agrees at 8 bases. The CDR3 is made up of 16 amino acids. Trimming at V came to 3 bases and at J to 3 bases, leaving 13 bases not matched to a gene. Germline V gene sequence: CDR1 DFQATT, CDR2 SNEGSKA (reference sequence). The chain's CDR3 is CSASGITGQVVYEQYF. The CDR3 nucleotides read TGCAGTGCTAGTGGCATCACGGGACAGGTTGTCTACGAGCAGTACTTC.

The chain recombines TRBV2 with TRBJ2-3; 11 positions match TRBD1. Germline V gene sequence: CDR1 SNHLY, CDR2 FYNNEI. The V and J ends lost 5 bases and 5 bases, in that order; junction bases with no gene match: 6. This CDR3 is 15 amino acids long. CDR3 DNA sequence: TGTGCCAGCAGTCAGGTGGGACAGGGGGGAGATACGCAGTATTTT. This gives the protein CASSQVGQGGDTQYF.

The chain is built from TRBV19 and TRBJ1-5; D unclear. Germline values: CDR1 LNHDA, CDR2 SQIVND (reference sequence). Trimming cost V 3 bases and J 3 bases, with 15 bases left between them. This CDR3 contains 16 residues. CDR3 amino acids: CASSMFGQRSNQPQHF. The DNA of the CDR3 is TGTGCCAGTAGTATGTTTGGGCAGAGATCCAATCAGCCCCAGCATTTT.

This chain's CDR3 is CASGWAGGYSTNTEAFF. The CDR3 DNA follows: TGTGCTAGTGGTTGGGCGGGGGGCTATTCCACGAACACTGAAGCTTTCTTT. The chain links TRBV12-5 to TRBJ1-1; D possibly corresponds to TRBD1 (6 bases). This CDR3 is 17 amino acids long. CDR1 and CDR2 (germline): LGHNT, FRNRAP. Trimming removed 4 bases from V and 1 base from J, with 19 bases in between.

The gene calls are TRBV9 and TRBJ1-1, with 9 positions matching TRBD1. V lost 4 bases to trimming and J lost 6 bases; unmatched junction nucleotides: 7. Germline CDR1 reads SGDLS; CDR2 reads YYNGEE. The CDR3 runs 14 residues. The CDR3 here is CASSPGTGRAEAFF. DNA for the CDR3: TGTGCCAGCAGCCCAGGGACAGGGAGGGCTGAAGCTTTCTTT. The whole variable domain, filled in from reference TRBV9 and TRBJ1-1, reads DSGVTQTPKHLITATGQRVTLRCSPRSGDLSVYWYQQSLDQGLQFLIQYYNGEERAKGNILERFSAQQFPDLHSELNLSSLELGDSALYFCASSPGTGRAEAFFGQGTRLTVV.

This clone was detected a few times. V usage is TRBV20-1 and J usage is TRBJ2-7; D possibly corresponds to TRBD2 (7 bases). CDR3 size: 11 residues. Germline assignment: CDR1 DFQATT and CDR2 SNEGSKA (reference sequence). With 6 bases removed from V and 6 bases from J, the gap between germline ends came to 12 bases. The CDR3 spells CSAQGGGEQYF. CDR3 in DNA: TGCAGTGCGCAGGGAGGGGGCGAGCAGTACTTC.

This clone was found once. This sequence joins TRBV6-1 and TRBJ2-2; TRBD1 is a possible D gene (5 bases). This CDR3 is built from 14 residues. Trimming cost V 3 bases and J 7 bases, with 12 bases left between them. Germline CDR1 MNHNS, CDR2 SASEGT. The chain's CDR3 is CASSDRVVGGELFF. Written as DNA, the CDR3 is TGTGCCAGCAGTGACAGGGTGGTTGGCGGGGAGCTGTTTTTT.

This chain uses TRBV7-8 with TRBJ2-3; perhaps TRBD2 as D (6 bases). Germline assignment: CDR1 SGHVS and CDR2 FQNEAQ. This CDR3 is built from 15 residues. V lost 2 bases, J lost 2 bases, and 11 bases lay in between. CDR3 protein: CASSLLGGDTDTQYF. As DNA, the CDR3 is TGTGCCAGCAGCTTACTCGGGGGTGACACAGATACGCAGTATTTT.

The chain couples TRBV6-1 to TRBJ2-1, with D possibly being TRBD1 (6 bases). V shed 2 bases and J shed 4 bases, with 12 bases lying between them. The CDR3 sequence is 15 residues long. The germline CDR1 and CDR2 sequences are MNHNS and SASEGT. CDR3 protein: CASSERADRYNEQFF. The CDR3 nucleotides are TGTGCCAGCAGTGAACGGGCCGACAGGTACAATGAGCAGTTCTTC.

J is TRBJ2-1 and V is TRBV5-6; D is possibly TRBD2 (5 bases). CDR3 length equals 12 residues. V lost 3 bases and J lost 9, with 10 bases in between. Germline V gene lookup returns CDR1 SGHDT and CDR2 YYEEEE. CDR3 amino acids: CASSSLEVEQFF. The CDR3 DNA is TGTGCCAGCAGCTCTTTGGAGGTTGAGCAGTTCTTC.

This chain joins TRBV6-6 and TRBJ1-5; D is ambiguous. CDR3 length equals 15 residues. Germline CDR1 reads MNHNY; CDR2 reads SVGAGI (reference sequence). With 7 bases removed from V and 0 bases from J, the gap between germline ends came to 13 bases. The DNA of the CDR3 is TGTGCCAGCACCCCCCCAGGTACTAGCAATCAGCCCCAGCATTTT. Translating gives CASTPPGTSNQPQHF.

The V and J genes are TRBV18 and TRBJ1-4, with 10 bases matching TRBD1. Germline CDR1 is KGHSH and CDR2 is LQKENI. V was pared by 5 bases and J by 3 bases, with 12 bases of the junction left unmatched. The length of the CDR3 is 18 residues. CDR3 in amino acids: CASSSSRQGAAPNEKLFF. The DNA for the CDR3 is TGTGCCAGCTCATCATCCCGACAGGGGGCAGCCCCTAATGAAAAACTGTTTTTT.

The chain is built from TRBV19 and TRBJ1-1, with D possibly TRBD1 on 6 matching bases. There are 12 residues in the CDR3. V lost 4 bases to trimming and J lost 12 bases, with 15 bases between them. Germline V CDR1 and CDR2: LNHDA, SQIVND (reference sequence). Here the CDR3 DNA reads TGTGCCAGTAGTACCCTTCCCGGACAGTCTTTCTTT. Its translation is CASSTLPGQSFF.

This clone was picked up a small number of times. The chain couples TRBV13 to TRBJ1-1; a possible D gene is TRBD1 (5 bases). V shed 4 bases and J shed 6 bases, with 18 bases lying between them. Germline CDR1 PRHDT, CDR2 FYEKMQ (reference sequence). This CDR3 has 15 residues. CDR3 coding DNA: TGTGCCAGCAGCTCACAGGACGGGGGTACCCCTGAAGCTTTCTTT. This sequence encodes CASSSQDGGTPEAFF.

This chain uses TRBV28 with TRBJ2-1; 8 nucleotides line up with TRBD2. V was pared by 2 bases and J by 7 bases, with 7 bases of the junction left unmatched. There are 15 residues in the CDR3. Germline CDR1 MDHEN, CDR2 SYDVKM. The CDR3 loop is CASSLGVAGSNEQFF. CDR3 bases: TGTGCCAGCAGTTTAGGCGTAGCGGGATCTAATGAGCAGTTCTTC.

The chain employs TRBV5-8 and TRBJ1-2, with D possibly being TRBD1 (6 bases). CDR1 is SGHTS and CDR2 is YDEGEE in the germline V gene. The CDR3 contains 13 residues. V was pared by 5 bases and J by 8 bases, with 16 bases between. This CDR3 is CASSWYRVGGYTF. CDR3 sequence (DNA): TGTGCCAGCAGTTGGTACAGGGTCGGCGGCTACACCTTC.

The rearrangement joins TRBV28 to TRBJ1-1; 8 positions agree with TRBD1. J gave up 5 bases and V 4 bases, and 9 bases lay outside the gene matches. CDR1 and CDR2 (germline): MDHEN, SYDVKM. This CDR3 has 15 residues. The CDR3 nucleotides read TGTGCCAGCAGTTCCGTGGACAGGGTAAGAACTGAAGCTTTCTTT. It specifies CASSSVDRVRTEAFF. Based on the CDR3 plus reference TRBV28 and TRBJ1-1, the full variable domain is DVKVTQSSRYLVKRTGEKVFLECVQDMDHENMFWYRQDPGLGLRLIYFSYDVKMKEKGDIPEGYSVSREKKERFSLILESASTNQTSMYLCASSSVDRVRTEAFFGQGTRLTVV.

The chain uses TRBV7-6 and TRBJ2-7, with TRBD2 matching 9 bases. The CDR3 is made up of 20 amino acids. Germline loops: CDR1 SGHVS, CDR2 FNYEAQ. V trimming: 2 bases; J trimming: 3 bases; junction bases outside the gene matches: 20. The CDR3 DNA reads TGTGCCAGCAGCTTAATCTCCAGGGTCCAGGGGCTAGCGGGATTCTACGAGCAGTACTTC. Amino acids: CASSLISRVQGLAGFYEQYF.

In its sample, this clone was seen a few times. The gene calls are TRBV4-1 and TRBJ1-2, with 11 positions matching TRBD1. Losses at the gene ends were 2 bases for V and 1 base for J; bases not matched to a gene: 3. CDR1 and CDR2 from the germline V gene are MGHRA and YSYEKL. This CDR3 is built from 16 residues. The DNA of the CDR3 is TGCGCCAGCAGCCAAATGGACAGGGGGCTTAACTATGGCTACACCTTC. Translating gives CASSQMDRGLNYGYTF.

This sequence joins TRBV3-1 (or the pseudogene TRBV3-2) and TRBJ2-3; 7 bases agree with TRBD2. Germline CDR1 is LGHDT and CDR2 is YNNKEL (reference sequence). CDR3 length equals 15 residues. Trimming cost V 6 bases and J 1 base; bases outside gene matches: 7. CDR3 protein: CASRESGARTDTQYF. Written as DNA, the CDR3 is TGTGCCAGCAGGGAGAGCGGGGCCCGCACAGATACGCAGTATTTT.

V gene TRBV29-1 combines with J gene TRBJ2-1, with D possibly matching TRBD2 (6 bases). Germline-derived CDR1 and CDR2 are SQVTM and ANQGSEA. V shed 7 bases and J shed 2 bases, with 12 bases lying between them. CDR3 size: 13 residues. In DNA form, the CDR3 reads TGCAGCGGCATTCGCGGGACCTACAATGAGCAGTTCTTC. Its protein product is CSGIRGTYNEQFF.